A single sample gave rise to the 21 T cell receptor beta chains below, sequenced in a study of shared clonotypes between healthy human individuals. The table came from immunoSEQ multiplex PCR; TCRdb's copy has only in-frame clones and leaves some out. The sample lists 2 million to 2.5 million clones, roughly 90% occurring once. Material: naive CD4+ T cells from PBMCs. This sample's subset: CD45RA+ positively selected. The receptor set was obtained from a man aged 18 to 35 in good health. Some clones in this sample may be carry-over from other donors' samples.

V and J are TRBV7-2 and TRBJ1-2; the D is unclear. The CDR3 length is 14 residues. Trimming left V 4 bases short and J 0 bases short, with 9 bases between. CDR1 and CDR2 (germline): SGHTA, FQGNSA. CDR3 loop: CASSSRGANYGYTF. The CDR3 DNA sequence: TGTGCCAGCAGCTCACGCGGAGCTAACTATGGCTACACCTTC.

This clone occurred a few times. The gene calls are TRBV11-1 and TRBJ1-2; TRBD1 aligns across 9 bases. Per the germline V gene, CDR1 is SGHAT and CDR2 is FQDESV (reference sequence). Unmatched junction bases numbered 5, after V lost 4 bases and J lost 8 bases. The CDR3 spans 13 residues. The CDR3 sequence is CASSYRGLRGYTF. DNA of the CDR3: TGTGCCAGCAGCTACAGGGGGCTGAGGGGCTACACCTTC.

V gene TRBV11-3 combines with J gene TRBJ2-1; tentative D call: TRBD1 (5 bases). The CDR3 is made up of 15 amino acids. V shed 1 base and J shed 2 bases, with 9 bases lying between them. Germline values: CDR1 SGHNT, CDR2 YENEEA. The CDR3 DNA reads TGTGCCAGCAGCTTAGGGGGCCTTACCTACAATGAGCAGTTCTTC. It is translated as CASSLGGLTYNEQFF.

This clone was observed a single time. The chain carries TRBV7-8 and TRBJ1-4, with D possibly TRBD1 on 5 matching bases. The germline CDR1 and CDR2 sequences are SGHVS and FQNEAQ. The CDR3 is 15 amino acids. Trimming pared 1 base from V and 5 bases from J, leaving 11 bases between. CDR3 loop: CASSLDGWGNEKLFF. The CDR3 DNA is TGTGCCAGCAGCTTAGACGGTTGGGGGAATGAAAAACTGTTTTTT.

Comment on this clone: Other DNA sequences in this specimen translate into the identical CDR3. J is TRBJ1-4 and V is TRBV28; no clear D gene. Trimming stripped 3 bases from V and 5 bases from J, with 4 bases between. Germline V gene lookup returns CDR1 MDHEN and CDR2 SYDVKM. The CDR3 runs 12 residues. DNA of the CDR3: TGTGCCAGCAGTTTGCTGAATGAAAAACTGTTTTTT. Protein product: CASSLLNEKLFF.

The chain is built from TRBV9 and TRBJ2-1; D perhaps matches TRBD2 (6 bases). Germline V gives CDR1 SGDLS, CDR2 YYNGEE. The CDR3 sequence is 15 residues long. Between the trimmed V and J ends, which lost 4 bases and 3 bases, there was a span of 14 bases. The CDR3 DNA is TGTGCCAGCAGCCCGAATTCGGGACTCTACAATGAGCAGTTCTTC. It yields the protein CASSPNSGLYNEQFF.

This chain's CDR3 is CASSLGTAWDEKLFF. CDR3 DNA sequence: TGTGCCAGCAGCTTGGGGACGGCGTGGGATGAAAAACTGTTTTTT. This chain joins TRBV7-9 and TRBJ1-4, with TRBD1 as a possible D gene (5 bases). Germline-derived CDR1 and CDR2 are SEHNR and FQNEAQ (reference sequence). V lost 3 bases, J lost 6 bases, and 14 bases lay in between. This CDR3 contains 15 residues.

The chain links TRBV2 to TRBJ2-3, with TRBD1 matching 8 bases. Germline V gives CDR1 SNHLY, CDR2 FYNNEI. Losses at the gene ends were 6 bases for V and 1 base for J; bases not matched to a gene: 6. The CDR3 consists of 15 residues. In nucleotides, the CDR3 is TGTGCCAGCAGCGCCCGACAGGGGCGCACAGATACGCAGTATTTT. It codes for CASSARQGRTDTQYF.

Comments on this clone: Additional DNA sequences in this sample encode the identical CDR3. V usage is TRBV9 and J usage is TRBJ2-1; D uncertain. The ends were cut back, 0 bases at V and 0 bases at J, with 4 bases in the middle. CDR3 length: 14 amino acids. Per the germline V gene, CDR1 is SGDLS and CDR2 is YYNGEE. DNA for the CDR3: TGTGCCAGCAGCGTAGGGAGCTCCTACAATGAGCAGTTCTTC. This encodes CASSVGSSYNEQFF.

This sequence joins TRBV15 and TRBJ2-5; D may match TRBD1 or TRBD2 (5 bases each). The V and J ends lost 1 base and 1 base respectively, with 16 bases between them. From germline, CDR1 is LNHNV and CDR2 YYDKDF (reference sequence). CDR3 length: 17 residues. The CDR3 protein is CATSRGWGSGSQETQYF. CDR3 sequence (DNA): TGTGCCACCAGCAGAGGGTGGGGGTCGGGGAGCCAAGAGACCCAGTACTTC.

As to this clone: Different DNA sequences within this sample yield the same CDR3. This sequence joins TRBV18 and TRBJ1-2, with 9 bases identical to TRBD1. Germline CDR1 KGHSH, CDR2 LQKENI. The CDR3 sequence is 14 residues long. V was clipped by 3 bases and J by 4 bases; unmatched bases: 3. For the CDR3, the DNA is TGTGCCAGCTCACCGCAGACAGGGGGCTATGGCTACACCTTC. Encoded protein: CASSPQTGGYGYTF.

DNA of the CDR3: TGTGCCAGCAGCCCGGACGGGGGAACTTCCTACGAGCAGTACTTC. Translating gives CASSPDGGTSYEQYF. The genes are TRBV7-9 and TRBJ2-7, with D perhaps TRBD2 (6 bases). CDR1 and CDR2 from the germline V gene are SEHNR and FQNEAQ (reference sequence). V was shortened by 5 bases and J by 1 base, with 15 bases between the two germline ends. This CDR3 region has 15 residues.

This chain links TRBV15 with TRBJ2-1; TRBD2 aligns across 9 bases. V gave up 0 bases and J gave up 8 bases; unmatched junction bases: 8. Germline lookup yields CDR1 LNHNV and CDR2 YYDKDF (reference sequence). This CDR3 comprises 16 residues. The CDR3 here is CATSRDPAGGPYEQFF. The DNA for the CDR3 is TGTGCCACCAGCAGAGACCCCGCGGGAGGGCCCTATGAGCAGTTCTTC.

V and J are TRBV6-5 and TRBJ2-1, with D perhaps TRBD1 or TRBD2 (6 bases each). Trimming cost V 2 bases and J 7 bases, with 12 bases left between them. Germline CDR1 is MNHEY and CDR2 is SVGAGI. The CDR3 has 14 amino acids. The CDR3 loop is CASSYSGGGNEQFF. The CDR3 DNA sequence: TGTGCCAGCAGTTACAGTGGAGGGGGTAATGAGCAGTTCTTC.

This clone was seen a few times. This sample also contains other DNA sequences that code for the same CDR3. The rearrangement links TRBV5-6 to TRBJ1-3, with no clear D. V was shortened by 0 bases and J by 1 base, with 5 bases between the two germline ends. This CDR3 contains 14 residues. CDR1 is SGHDT, CDR2 YYEEEE, per germline. CDR3 nucleotides: TGTGCCAGCAGCTTGGGGGGATCTGGAAACACCATATATTTT. This codes for CASSLGGSGNTIYF.

The chain joins TRBV19 to TRBJ2-2, with a tentative D call TRBD1 (5 bases). Trimming shortened V by 6 bases and J by 6 bases, and 14 bases separated the two germline ends. The germline CDR1 and CDR2 sequences are LNHDA and SQIVND (reference sequence). The CDR3 is made up of 14 amino acids. CDR3 amino acids: CASSLGLPAGELFF. CDR3 nucleotide sequence: TGTGCCAGTAGCCTGGGGCTCCCTGCCGGGGAGCTGTTTTTT.

This clone has a single count. The V and J genes are TRBV11-3 and TRBJ2-3; no firm D call. Trimming pared 5 bases from V and 4 bases from J, leaving 10 bases between. This CDR3 is built from 13 residues. CDR1 and CDR2 (germline): SGHNT, YENEEA. This CDR3 is CASSIGPADTQYF. The CDR3 coding sequence is TGTGCCAGCAGCATCGGTCCAGCAGATACGCAGTATTTT. Using reference TRBV11-3 and TRBJ2-3 for the parts outside the CDR3, the full variable domain is EAGVVQSPRYKIIEKKQPVAFWCNPISGHNTLYWYLQNLGQGPELLIRYENEEAVDDSQLPKDRFSAERLKGVDSTLKIQPAELGDSAVYLCASSIGPADTQYFGPGTRLTVL.

The J gene is TRBJ2-3, the V gene TRBV7-9, with D possibly TRBD1 on 6 matching bases. The germline CDR1 and CDR2 sequences are SEHNR and FQNEAQ (reference sequence). V lost 6 bases to trimming and J lost 2 bases, with 15 bases between them. The CDR3 contains 15 residues. The CDR3, as DNA: TGTGCCAGCAGTACACGACAGGTGAACACAGATACGCAGTATTTT. Translated: CASSTRQVNTDTQYF.

This chain links TRBV6-5 with TRBJ1-1; 11 bases map to TRBD1. The germline V gene has CDR1 MNHEY and CDR2 SVGAGI. The CDR3 contains 14 residues. With 4 bases clipped from V and 4 bases from J, the junction kept 2 bases outside the gene matches. CDR3 sequence: CASSFGQGATEAFF. CDR3 nucleotides: TGTGCCAGCAGTTTCGGACAGGGGGCCACTGAAGCTTTCTTT.

The J gene is TRBJ2-7, the V gene TRBV6-5, with TRBD1 identical over 7 bases. This CDR3 is 11 amino acids long. J was trimmed by 13 bases and V by 6 bases; bases with no gene match: 9. The germline V gene encodes CDR1 MNHEY and CDR2 SVGAGI. The CDR3 loop reads CASRNRGRVYF. The DNA of the CDR3 is TGTGCCAGCAGGAACAGGGGAAGGGTATACTTC.

This clone was detected only once. This sample includes further DNA sequences coding for the same CDR3. The V gene is TRBV19, the J gene TRBJ1-3; no clear D gene. V lost 3 bases and J 0 bases, leaving 6 bases between the germline ends. Looked up from germline, CDR1 is LNHDA and CDR2 is SQIVND (reference sequence). This CDR3 contains 14 residues. DNA for the CDR3: TGTGCCAGTAGTATCAGTCGCTCTGGAAACACCATATATTTT. As protein: CASSISRSGNTIYF. The entire variable domain, with the rest obtained from reference TRBV19 and TRBJ1-3, is as follows: DGGITQSPKYLFRKEGQNVTLSCEQNLNHDAMYWYRQDPGQGLRLIYYSQIVNDFQKGDIAEGYSVSREKKESFPLTVTSAQKNPTAFYLCASSISRSGNTIYFGEGSWLTVV.